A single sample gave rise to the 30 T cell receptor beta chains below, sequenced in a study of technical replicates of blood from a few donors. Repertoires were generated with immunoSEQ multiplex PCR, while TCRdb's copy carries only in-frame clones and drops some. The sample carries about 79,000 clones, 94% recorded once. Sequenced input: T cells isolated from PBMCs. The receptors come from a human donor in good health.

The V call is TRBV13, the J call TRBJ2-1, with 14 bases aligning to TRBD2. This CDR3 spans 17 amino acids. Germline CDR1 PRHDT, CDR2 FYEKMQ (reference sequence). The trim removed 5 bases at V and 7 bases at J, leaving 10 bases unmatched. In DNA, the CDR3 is TGTGCCAGCAGCAGGACGCAGGGACTAGCGGGAGTGAATGAGCAGTTCTTC. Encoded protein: CASSRTQGLAGVNEQFF.

This CDR3 is CASSVGTVYEQYF. CDR3 nucleotides: TGTGCCAGTAGTGTCGGGACAGTTTACGAGCAGTACTTC. The chain uses TRBV19 and TRBJ2-7; 7 positions match TRBD1. V was pared by 5 bases and J by 4 bases, with 5 bases of the junction left unmatched. The CDR3 is 13 amino acids. CDR1 LNHDA and CDR2 SQIVND come from the germline V gene (reference sequence).

The CDR3 here is CASSQPGTNEKLFF. As DNA, the CDR3 is TGCGCCAGCAGCCAACCCGGAACTAATGAAAAACTGTTTTTT. The genes are TRBV4-1 and TRBJ1-4; the D is unclear. Germline-derived CDR1 and CDR2 are MGHRA and YSYEKL. CDR3 length: 14 residues. Trimming stripped 2 bases from V and 1 base from J, with 5 bases between.

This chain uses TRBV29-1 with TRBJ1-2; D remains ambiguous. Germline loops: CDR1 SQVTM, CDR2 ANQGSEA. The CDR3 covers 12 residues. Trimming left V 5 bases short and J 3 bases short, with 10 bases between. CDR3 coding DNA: TGCAGCGTTTCACGGGGAGACTATGGCTACACCTTC. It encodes CSVSRGDYGYTF.

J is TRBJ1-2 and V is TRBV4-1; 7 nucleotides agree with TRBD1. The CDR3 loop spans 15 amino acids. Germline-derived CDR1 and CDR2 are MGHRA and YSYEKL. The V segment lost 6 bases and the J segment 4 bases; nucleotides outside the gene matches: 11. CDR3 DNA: TGCGCCAGCAGGTCCTTGGGACAGACGCTCTATGGCTACACCTTC. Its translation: CASRSLGQTLYGYTF.

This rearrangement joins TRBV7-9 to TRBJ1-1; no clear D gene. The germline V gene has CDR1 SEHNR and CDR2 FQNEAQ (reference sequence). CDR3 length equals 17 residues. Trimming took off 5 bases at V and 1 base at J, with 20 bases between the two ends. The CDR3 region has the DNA TGTGCCAGCAGCCCTGCGATTCCCAGAGGGAAGAACACTGAAGCTTTCTTT. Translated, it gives CASSPAIPRGKNTEAFF.

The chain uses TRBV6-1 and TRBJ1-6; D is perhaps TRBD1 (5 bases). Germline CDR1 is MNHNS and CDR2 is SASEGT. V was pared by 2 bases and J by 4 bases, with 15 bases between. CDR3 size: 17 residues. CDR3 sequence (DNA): TGTGCCAGCAGTGAATTGGCAGGGTCCCTTTATAATTCACCCCTCCACTTT. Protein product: CASSELAGSLYNSPLHF.

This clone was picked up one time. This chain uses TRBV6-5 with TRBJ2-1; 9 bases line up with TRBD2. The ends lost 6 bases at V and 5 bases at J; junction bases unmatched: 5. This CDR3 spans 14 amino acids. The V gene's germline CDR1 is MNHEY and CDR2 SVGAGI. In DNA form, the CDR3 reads TGTGCCAGCAGCGGGACTAGCCTAAACAATGAGCAGTTCTTC. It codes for CASSGTSLNNEQFF.

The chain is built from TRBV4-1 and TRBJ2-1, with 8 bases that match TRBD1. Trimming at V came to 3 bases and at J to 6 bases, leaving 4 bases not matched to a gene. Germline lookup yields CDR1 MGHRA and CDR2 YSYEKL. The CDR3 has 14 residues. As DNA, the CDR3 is TGCGCCAGCAGCCATCCTACAGGGGGCAATGAGCAGTTCTTC. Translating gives CASSHPTGGNEQFF.

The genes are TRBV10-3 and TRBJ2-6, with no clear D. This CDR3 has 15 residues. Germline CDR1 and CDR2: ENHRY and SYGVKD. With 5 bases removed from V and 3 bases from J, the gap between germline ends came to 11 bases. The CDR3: CAISLVPSGANVLTF. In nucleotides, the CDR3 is TGTGCCATCAGTCTCGTTCCCAGTGGGGCCAACGTCCTGACTTTC.

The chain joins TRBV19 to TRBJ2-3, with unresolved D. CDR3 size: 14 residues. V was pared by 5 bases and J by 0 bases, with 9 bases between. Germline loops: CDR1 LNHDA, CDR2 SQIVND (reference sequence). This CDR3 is CASSVQASTDTQYF. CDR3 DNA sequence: TGTGCCAGTAGTGTCCAAGCTAGCACAGATACGCAGTATTTT.

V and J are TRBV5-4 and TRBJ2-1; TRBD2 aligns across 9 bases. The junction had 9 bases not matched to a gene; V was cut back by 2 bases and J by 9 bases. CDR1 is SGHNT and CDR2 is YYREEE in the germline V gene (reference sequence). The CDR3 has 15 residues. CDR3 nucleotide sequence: TGTGCCAGCAGCTTAGGGCTAGCGGGATCGGGTGAGCAGTTCTTC. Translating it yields CASSLGLAGSGEQFF.

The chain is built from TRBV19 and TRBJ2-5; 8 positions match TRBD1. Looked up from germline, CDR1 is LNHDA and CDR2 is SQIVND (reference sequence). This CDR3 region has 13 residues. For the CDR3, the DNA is TGTTATATACCGGGACAGGCCCAAGAGACCCAGTACTTC. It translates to CYIPGQAQETQYF.

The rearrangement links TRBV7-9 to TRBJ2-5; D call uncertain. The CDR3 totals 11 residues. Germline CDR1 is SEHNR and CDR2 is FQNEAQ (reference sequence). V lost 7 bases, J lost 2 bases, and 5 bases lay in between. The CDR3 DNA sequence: TGTGCCAGCACCCTACAAGAGACCCAGTACTTC. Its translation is CASTLQETQYF.

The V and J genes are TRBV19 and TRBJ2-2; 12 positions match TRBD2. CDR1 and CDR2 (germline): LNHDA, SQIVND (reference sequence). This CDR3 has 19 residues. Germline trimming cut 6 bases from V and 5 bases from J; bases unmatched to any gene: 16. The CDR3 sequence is CASRGQTSGRNVGTGELFF. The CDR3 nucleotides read TGTGCCAGTAGGGGACAGACTAGCGGGAGAAACGTTGGAACCGGGGAGCTGTTTTTT.

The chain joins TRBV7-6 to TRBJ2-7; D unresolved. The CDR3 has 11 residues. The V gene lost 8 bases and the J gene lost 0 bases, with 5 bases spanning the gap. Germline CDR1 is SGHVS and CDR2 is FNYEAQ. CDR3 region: CASGSSYEQYF. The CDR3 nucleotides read TGTGCCAGCGGTAGCTCCTACGAGCAGTACTTC.

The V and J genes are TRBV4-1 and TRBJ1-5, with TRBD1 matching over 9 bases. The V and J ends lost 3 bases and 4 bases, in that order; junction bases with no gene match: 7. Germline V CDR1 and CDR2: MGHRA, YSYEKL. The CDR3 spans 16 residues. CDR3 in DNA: TGCGCCAGCAGCCAGGGGGGACAGGGCTCGAATCAGCCCCAGCATTTT. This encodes CASSQGGQGSNQPQHF.

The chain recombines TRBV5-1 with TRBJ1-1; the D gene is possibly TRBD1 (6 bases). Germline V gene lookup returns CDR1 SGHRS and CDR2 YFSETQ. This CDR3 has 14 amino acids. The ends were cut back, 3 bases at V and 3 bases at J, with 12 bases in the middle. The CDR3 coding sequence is TGCGCCAGCAGCTCGGAACAGGGCTACACTGAAGCTTTCTTT. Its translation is CASSSEQGYTEAFF.

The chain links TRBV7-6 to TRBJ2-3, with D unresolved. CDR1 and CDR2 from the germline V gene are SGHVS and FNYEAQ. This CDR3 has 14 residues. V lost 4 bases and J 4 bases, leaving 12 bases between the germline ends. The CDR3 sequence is CASSSISQADTQYF. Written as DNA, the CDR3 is TGTGCCAGCAGCTCCATCTCCCAGGCAGATACGCAGTATTTT.

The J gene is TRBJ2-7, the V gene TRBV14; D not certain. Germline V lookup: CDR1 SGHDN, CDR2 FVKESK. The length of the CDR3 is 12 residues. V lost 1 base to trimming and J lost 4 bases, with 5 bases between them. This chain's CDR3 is CASSQVKYEQYF. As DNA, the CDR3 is TGTGCCAGCAGCCAAGTTAAATACGAGCAGTACTTC.

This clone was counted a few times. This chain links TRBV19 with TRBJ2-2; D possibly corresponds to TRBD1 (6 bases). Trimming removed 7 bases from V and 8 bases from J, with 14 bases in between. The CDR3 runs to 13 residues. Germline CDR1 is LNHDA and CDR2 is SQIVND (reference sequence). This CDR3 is CASKQGRTGELFF. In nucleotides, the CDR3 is TGTGCCAGTAAACAGGGAAGAACGGGGGAGCTGTTTTTT.

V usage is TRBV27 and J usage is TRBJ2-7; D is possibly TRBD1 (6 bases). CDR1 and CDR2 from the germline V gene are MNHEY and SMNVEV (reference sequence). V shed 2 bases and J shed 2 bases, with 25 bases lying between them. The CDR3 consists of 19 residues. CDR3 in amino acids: CASSLKMLGGQGSPYEQYF. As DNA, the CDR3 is TGTGCCAGCAGTTTAAAAATGTTAGGCGGGCAGGGGTCCCCCTACGAGCAGTACTTC.

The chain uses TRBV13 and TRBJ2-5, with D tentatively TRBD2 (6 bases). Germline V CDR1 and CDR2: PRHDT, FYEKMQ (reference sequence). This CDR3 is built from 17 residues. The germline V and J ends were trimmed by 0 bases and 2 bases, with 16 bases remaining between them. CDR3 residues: CASSLGHLGEVQETQYF. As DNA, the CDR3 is TGTGCCAGCAGCTTAGGCCATCTGGGGGAGGTACAAGAGACCCAGTACTTC.

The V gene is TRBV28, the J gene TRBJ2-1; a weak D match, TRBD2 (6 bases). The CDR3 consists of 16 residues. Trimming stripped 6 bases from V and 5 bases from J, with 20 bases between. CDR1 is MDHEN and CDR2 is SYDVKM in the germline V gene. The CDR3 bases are TGTGCCAGCAGCGTAAGGGCGGGACCAGCGAACAATGAGCAGTTCTTC. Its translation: CASSVRAGPANNEQFF.

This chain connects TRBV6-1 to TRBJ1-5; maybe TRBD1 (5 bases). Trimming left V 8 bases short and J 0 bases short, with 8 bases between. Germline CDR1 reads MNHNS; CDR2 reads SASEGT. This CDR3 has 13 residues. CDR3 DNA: TGTGCCAGCGTACAGGATAGCAATCAGCCCCAGCATTTT. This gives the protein CASVQDSNQPQHF.

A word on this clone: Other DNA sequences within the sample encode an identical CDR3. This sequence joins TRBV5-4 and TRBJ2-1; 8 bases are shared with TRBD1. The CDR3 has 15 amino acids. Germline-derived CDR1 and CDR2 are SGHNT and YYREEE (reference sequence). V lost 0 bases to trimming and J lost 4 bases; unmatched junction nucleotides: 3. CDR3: CASSLGTGSYNEQFF. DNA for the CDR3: TGTGCCAGCAGCTTGGGGACAGGGAGTTACAATGAGCAGTTCTTC. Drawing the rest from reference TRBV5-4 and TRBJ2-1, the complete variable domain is ETGVTQSPTHLIKTRGQQVTLRCSSQSGHNTVSWYQQALGQGPQFIFQYYREEENGRGNFPPRFSGLQFPNYSSELNVNALELDDSALYLCASSLGTGSYNEQFFGPGTRLTVL.

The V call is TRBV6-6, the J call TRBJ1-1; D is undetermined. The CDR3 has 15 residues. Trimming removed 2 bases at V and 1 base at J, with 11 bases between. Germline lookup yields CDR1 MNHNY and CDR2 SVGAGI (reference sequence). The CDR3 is CASSYELRENTEAFF. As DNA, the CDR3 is TGTGCCAGCAGTTACGAACTGCGAGAGAACACTGAAGCTTTCTTT.

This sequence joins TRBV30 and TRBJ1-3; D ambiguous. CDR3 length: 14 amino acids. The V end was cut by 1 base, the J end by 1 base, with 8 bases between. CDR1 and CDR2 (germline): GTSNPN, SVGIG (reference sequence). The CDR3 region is CAWSGGRSGNTIYF. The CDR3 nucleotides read TGTGCCTGGAGTGGAGGGCGGTCTGGAAACACCATATATTTT.

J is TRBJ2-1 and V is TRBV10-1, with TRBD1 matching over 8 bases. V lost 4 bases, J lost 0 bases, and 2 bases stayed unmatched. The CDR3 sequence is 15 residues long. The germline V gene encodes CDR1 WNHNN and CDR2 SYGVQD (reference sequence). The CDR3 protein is CASSVTGGSYNEQFF. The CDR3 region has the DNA TGCGCCAGCAGTGTTACAGGGGGCTCCTACAATGAGCAGTTCTTC.

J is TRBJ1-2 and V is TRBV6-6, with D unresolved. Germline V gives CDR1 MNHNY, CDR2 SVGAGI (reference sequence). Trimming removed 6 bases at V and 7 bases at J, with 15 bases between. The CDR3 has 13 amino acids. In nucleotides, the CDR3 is TGTGCCAGCAGCGAAGACCTCCGGGGTGGCTACACCTTC. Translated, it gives CASSEDLRGGYTF.